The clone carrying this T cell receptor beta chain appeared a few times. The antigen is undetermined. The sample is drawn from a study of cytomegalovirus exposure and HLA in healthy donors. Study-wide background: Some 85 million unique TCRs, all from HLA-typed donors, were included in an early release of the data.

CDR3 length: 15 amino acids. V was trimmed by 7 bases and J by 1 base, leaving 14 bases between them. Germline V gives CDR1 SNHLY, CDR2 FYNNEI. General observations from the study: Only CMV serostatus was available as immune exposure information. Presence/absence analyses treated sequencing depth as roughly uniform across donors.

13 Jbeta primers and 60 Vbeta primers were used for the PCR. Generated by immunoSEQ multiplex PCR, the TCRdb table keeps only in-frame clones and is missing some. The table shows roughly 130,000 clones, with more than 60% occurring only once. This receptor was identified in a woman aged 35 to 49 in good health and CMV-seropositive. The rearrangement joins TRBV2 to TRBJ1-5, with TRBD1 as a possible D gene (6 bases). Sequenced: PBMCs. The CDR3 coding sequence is TGTGCCAGCAACTTACAGGGACTAAGCAATCAGCCCCAGCATTTT. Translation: CASNLQGLSNQPQHF. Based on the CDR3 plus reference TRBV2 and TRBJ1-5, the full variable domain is EPEVTQTPSHQVTQMGQEVILRCVPISNHLYFYWYRQILGQKVEFLVSFYNNEISEKSEIFDDQFSVERPDGSNFTLKIRSTKLEDSAMYFCASNLQGLSNQPQHFGDGTRLSIL.